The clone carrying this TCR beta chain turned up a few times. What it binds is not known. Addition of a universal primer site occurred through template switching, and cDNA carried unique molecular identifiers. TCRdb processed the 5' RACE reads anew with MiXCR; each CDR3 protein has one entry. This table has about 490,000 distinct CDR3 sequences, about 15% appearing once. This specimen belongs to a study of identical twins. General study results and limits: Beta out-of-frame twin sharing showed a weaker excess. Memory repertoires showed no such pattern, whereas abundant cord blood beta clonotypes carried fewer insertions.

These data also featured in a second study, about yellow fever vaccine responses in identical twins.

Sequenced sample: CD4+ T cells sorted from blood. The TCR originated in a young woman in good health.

The CDR3 region is CATSRDWPGTGTNEQFF. The CDR3 DNA sequence: TGTGCCACCAGCAGAGATTGGCCGGGGACAGGCACCAATGAGCAGTTCTTC. V gene TRBV15 combines with J gene TRBJ2-1, with 8 nucleotides matching TRBD1. CDR1 is LNHNV and CDR2 is YYDKDF in the germline V gene (reference sequence). V trimming: 0 bases; J trimming: 6 bases; junction bases outside the gene matches: 10. This CDR3 region has 17 residues.